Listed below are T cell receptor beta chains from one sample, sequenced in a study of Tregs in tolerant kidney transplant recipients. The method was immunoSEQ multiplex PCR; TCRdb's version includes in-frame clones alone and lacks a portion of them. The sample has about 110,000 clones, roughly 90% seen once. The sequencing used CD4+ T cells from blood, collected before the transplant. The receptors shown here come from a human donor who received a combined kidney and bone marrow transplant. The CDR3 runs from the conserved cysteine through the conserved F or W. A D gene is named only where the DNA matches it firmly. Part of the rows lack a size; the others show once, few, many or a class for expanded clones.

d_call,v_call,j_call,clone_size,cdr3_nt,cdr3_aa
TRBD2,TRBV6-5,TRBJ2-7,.,TGTGCCAGCAGTTACGCCGGGACTAGCGCCTACGAGCAGTACTTC,CASSYAGTSAYEQYF
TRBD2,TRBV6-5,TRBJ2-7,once,TGTGCCAGCAGTTACTCGCCGGGACTAGTTACCTACGAGCAGTACTTC,CASSYSPGLVTYEQYF
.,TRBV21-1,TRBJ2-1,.,TGTGCCAGCAGCAAAAACGCAAGGGACAGGGAAAGCAATGAGCAGTTCTTC,CASSKNARDRESNEQFF
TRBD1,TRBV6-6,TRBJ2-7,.,TGTGCCAGCAGACCTGGACAGGGGGCGTCCTACGAGCAGTACTTC,CASRPGQGASYEQYF
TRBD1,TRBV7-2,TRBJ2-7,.,TGTGCCAGCAGCTTAGACAGGGGCCCCCTCGAGCAGTACTTC,CASSLDRGPLEQYF
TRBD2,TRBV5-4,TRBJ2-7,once,TGTGCCAGCACGGCTAGCGGGAGATACGAGCAGTACTTC,CASTASGRYEQYF
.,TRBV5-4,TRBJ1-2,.,TGTGCCAGCAGCCCGGCGGCACTCTACTATGGCTACACCTTC,CASSPAALYYGYTF
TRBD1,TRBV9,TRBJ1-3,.,TGTGCCAGCAGCGCCCCCTCGACAGGGAAGGGAACTGGAAACACCATATATTTT,CASSAPSTGKGTGNTIYF
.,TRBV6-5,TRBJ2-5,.,TGTGCCAGCAGTTACTCGGTTAGCCAACAAGAGACCCAGTACTTC,CASSYSVSQQETQYF
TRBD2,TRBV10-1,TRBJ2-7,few,TGCGCCAGCAGTGAGACTAGCGTCTACGAGCAGTACTTC,CASSETSVYEQYF
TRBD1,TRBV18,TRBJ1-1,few,TGTGCCAGCTCACCCGGACAGGGGAACACTGAAGCTTTCTTT,CASSPGQGNTEAFF
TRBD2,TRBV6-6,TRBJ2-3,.,TGTGCCAGCAGAAAAGCGGGGGTCACAGATACGCAGTATTTT,CASRKAGVTDTQYF
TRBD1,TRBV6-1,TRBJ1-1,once,TGTGCCAGCAGCGGTACAGGGGGCGCGTCCACTGAAGCTTTCTTT,CASSGTGGASTEAFF
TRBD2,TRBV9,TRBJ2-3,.,TGTGCCAGCAGCCCACTCGGGCGGGAGCGGTCAGATACGCAGTATTTT,CASSPLGRERSDTQYF
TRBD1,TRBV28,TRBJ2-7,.,TGTGCCAGCAGAAAGGACAGGGGACTAACCTACGAGCAGTACTTC,CASRKDRGLTYEQYF
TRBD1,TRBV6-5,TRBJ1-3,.,TGTGCCAGCGGAAACTCCCAGGGGGCTAGAAACACCATATATTTT,CASGNSQGARNTIYF
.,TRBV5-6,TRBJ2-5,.,TGTGCCAGCAGCTTGGATCACGGGACCCAGTACTTC,CASSLDHGTQYF
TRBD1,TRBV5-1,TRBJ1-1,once,TGCGCCAGCAGCTACACAGGGGGCGTCGGTTCCGTAGCTTTCTTT,CASSYTGGVGSVAFF
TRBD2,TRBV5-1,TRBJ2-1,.,TGCGCCAGCAGCTTTTTGGGCGGGGGGCTATACAATGAGCAGTTCTTC,CASSFLGGGLYNEQFF
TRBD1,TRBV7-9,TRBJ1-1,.,TGTGCCAGCAGCCCCCGGGGACAGGGGGCATATACTGAAGCTTTCTTT,CASSPRGQGAYTEAFF
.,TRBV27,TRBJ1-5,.,TGTGCCAGCAGTCCTGCCCCCGGGAGGACAGATTATAGCAATCAGCCCCAGCATTTT,CASSPAPGRTDYSNQPQHF
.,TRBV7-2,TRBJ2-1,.,TGTGCCAGCAGCTTAGCCATGAGCTCCTACAATGAGCAGTTCTTC,CASSLAMSSYNEQFF
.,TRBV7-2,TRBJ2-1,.,TGTGCCAGCAGCTTAGCGGACAGCCGTCAGACTAATGAGCAGTTCTTC,CASSLADSRQTNEQFF
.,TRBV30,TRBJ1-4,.,TGTGCCTGGAGTGTACGGAGCCTCCCCTTTGAAAAACTGTTTTTT,CAWSVRSLPFEKLFF
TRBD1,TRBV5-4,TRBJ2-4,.,TGTGCCAGCAGCTTGGGGGACAGGGACGTTCAGTACTTC,CASSLGDRDVQYF
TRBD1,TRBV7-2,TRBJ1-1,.,TGTGCCAGCAGCTTAGTCTGGACAGGCGGCACTGAAGCTTTCTTT,CASSLVWTGGTEAFF
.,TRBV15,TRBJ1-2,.,TGTGCCACTACCGTAGGAGGGACCGAGTCCGGCTACACCTTC,CATTVGGTESGYTF
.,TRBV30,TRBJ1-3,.,TGTGCCTGGAGTGTTGCGGGGGGTGGAAACACCATATATTTT,CAWSVAGGGNTIYF
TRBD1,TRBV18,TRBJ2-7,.,TGTGCCAGCTCACCACCGGGGGACAGGGGCCACGAGCAGTACTTC,CASSPPGDRGHEQYF
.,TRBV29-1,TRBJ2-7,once,TGCAGCGTAAGACCCGATACTGGGAGCGAGCAGTACTTC,CSVRPDTGSEQYF